This TCR beta chain was recorded in a study of regulatory T cells in long-lasting Graves disease. Noted time point: persistent/refractory GD, antithyroid drugs over 5 years with positive TRAb. Generation of the TCR library employed RNA extracted from PBMCs. V lost 4 bases to trimming and J lost 0 bases, with 10 bases between them. Per germline, CDR1 MDHEN and CDR2 SYDVKM. This CDR3 region has 16 residues. To make TCR beta libraries, researchers used iRepertoire HTBI primers and Arm-PCR of CDR3 regions. TCRdb fed the multiplex PCR reads into MiXCR, producing one record per CDR3 protein. This table holds about 470,000 distinct CDR3 sequences, around a fifth found once. This clonotype was recorded many times.

The specimen comprised peripheral blood mononuclear cells (PBMCs), sampled when the disease was refractory, from a patient treated with antithyroid drugs. The chain has TRBV28 and TRBJ2-6, with TRBD2 as a possible D gene (5 bases). The receptor's source is a female donor with Graves disease. The CDR3 region is CASSSGGLSGANVLTF. The CDR3 coding sequence is TGTGCCAGCAGTTCTGGAGGCCTCTCTGGGGCCAACGTCCTGACTTTC.